One TCR beta chain is described in this entry. This entry comes from a study of T cell changes during pregnancy in multiple sclerosis. CDR1 is GTSNPN, CDR2 SVGIG, per germline (reference sequence). V lost 0 bases to trimming and J lost 6 bases; unmatched junction nucleotides: 13. This CDR3 is 17 amino acids long. Assay: immunoSEQ multiplex PCR; the TCRdb copy retains only in-frame clones and omits some. The sample lists 100,000 or so clones, approximately 94% occurring once. Sequenced material: peripheral blood, taken before pregnancy. The sequence was obtained from a female donor with multiple sclerosis, enrolled in a pregnancy study. The rearrangement joins TRBV30 to TRBJ2-1; 8 positions match TRBD2. The CDR3 spells CAWSVAAGGLLRNEQFF. The CDR3 DNA is TGTGCCTGGAGTGTCGCGGCGGGAGGACTCTTACGCAATGAGCAGTTCTTC.